The 17 T cell receptor beta chains in this list originate from one sample, sequenced in a study of blood T cell repertoires in COVID-19. The repertoire was sequenced with immunoSEQ multiplex PCR; TCRdb's copy has only in-frame clones and lacks some. The sample includes 95,000 to 110,000 clones, around 90% of them seen just once. The sequencing sample was made of peripheral blood. The source of these receptors is a man aged 45-60 years in a cohort sampled during active COVID-19.

The chain is built from TRBV19 and TRBJ2-1; D may be TRBD1 (5 bases). Germline assignment: CDR1 LNHDA and CDR2 SQIVND (reference sequence). CDR3 size: 13 residues. V lost 5 bases and J 8 bases, leaving 13 bases between the germline ends. The CDR3 region has the DNA TGTGCCAGTAGTCCTCAACCAGGGCATGAGCAGTTCTTC. This translates into CASSPQPGHEQFF. Drawing the rest from reference TRBV19 and TRBJ2-1, the complete variable domain is DGGITQSPKYLFRKEGQNVTLSCEQNLNHDAMYWYRQDPGQGLRLIYYSQIVNDFQKGDIAEGYSVSREKKESFPLTVTSAQKNPTAFYLCASSPQPGHEQFFGPGTRLTVL.

The CDR3 loop is CASSNGGYTF. The CDR3 DNA is TGTGCCAGCAGCAACGGGGGCTACACCTTC. V and J are TRBV21-1 and TRBJ1-2. TRBV21-1 is a documented pseudogene. The CDR3 totals 10 residues.

A single count supports this clone. The J gene is TRBJ1-4, the V gene TRBV25-1; D is uncertain. In germline, CDR1 is MGHDK, CDR2 SYGVNS. CDR3 length: 11 amino acids. V was shortened by 8 bases and J by 7 bases, with 8 bases between the two germline ends. The CDR3 nucleotides are TGTGCCAGCTTGTCCGGTGAAAAACTGTTTTTT. Amino acids: CASLSGEKLFF.

The chain carries TRBV5-6 and TRBJ1-4; D is perhaps TRBD1 (5 bases). The CDR3 covers 14 residues. Germline loops: CDR1 SGHDT, CDR2 YYEEEE. The V and J ends lost 0 bases and 10 bases respectively, with 13 bases between them. Here the CDR3 DNA reads TGTGCCAGCAGCTTGGGGCAGGGCGATGGAAAACTGTTTTTT. Translated, it gives CASSLGQGDGKLFF.

The V call is TRBV11-3, the J call TRBJ1-2; TRBD1 matches at 8 bases. The germline V gene has CDR1 SGHNT and CDR2 YENEEA. The trim removed 5 bases at V and 2 bases at J, leaving 4 bases unmatched. The CDR3 totals 14 residues. The CDR3 spells CASSRGQANYGYTF. CDR3 DNA: TGTGCCAGCAGCCGGGGACAGGCCAACTATGGCTACACCTTC.

A few counts support this clone. The J gene is TRBJ1-5, the V gene TRBV28; D is unclear. The CDR3 has 15 residues. Between the trimmed V and J ends, which lost 6 bases and 0 bases, there was a span of 12 bases. Germline V lookup: CDR1 MDHEN, CDR2 SYDVKM. The CDR3 sequence is CASRSGLPSNQPQHF. CDR3 bases: TGTGCCAGCAGATCGGGTCTACCTAGCAATCAGCCCCAGCATTTT.

CDR3 sequence reads: CASSGTGENSPLHF. CDR3 nucleotides: TGTGCCAGCAGTGGAACAGGGGAGAATTCACCCCTCCACTTT. This rearrangement joins TRBV25-1 to TRBJ1-6; 7 bases fit TRBD1. V shed 4 bases and J 7 bases; nucleotides not matched to a gene: 4. Germline loops: CDR1 MGHDK, CDR2 SYGVNS. This CDR3 spans 14 amino acids.

This chain connects TRBV28 to TRBJ1-2; TRBD1 might be the D (6 bases). There are 13 residues in the CDR3. The germline gives CDR1 MDHEN, CDR2 SYDVKM. Trimming removed 7 bases from V and 4 bases from J, with 13 bases in between. The CDR3 loop is CASTRQASYGYTF. In nucleotides, the CDR3 is TGTGCCAGCACTAGACAGGCTAGCTATGGCTACACCTTC.

This clone was recorded only once. The chain employs TRBV28 and TRBJ1-1; D may be TRBD1 (6 bases). V gave up 7 bases and J gave up 0 bases, with 9 bases separating them. This CDR3 spans 13 amino acids. Germline CDR1 reads MDHEN; CDR2 reads SYDVKM. As DNA, the CDR3 is TGTGCCAGCACCGGACAGATGAACACTGAAGCTTTCTTT. As protein: CASTGQMNTEAFF.

The J gene is TRBJ2-5, the V gene TRBV2; 7 bases agree with TRBD1. V shed 8 bases and J 5 bases; nucleotides not matched to a gene: 8. Germline-derived CDR1 and CDR2 are SNHLY and FYNNEI. The CDR3 consists of 13 residues. The CDR3 DNA reads as TGTGCCAGCGTGAGGGTCAGGGGGGAGACCCAGTACTTC. It yields the protein CASVRVRGETQYF.

This clone was observed once. This rearrangement joins TRBV6-5 to TRBJ1-1; D ambiguous. Germline values: CDR1 MNHEY, CDR2 SVGAGI. CDR3 length: 12 amino acids. The V and J ends lost 10 bases and 0 bases respectively, with 9 bases between them. CDR3 sequence: CAISFMNTEAFF. The CDR3, as DNA: TGTGCCATCTCCTTTATGAACACTGAAGCTTTCTTT.

The V call is TRBV5-6, the J call TRBJ1-2, with 8 bases aligning to TRBD1. Losses at the gene ends were 1 base for V and 2 bases for J; bases not matched to a gene: 13. Per germline, CDR1 SGHDT and CDR2 YYEEEE. CDR3 size: 18 residues. The CDR3 loop reads CASSLIGDRSLPNYGYTF. CDR3 nucleotides: TGTGCCAGCAGCTTGATCGGGGACAGGAGTTTACCAAACTATGGCTACACCTTC.

The chain combines TRBV3-1 (or the pseudogene TRBV3-2) with TRBJ2-1, with TRBD2 as a possible D gene (5 bases). V shed 0 bases and J shed 10 bases, with 16 bases lying between them. Per germline, CDR1 LGHDT and CDR2 YNNKEL (reference sequence). The CDR3 sequence is 15 residues long. This CDR3 reads CASSQDPRARVEQFF. The CDR3 nucleotides are TGTGCCAGCAGCCAAGATCCCCGCGCGAGGGTGGAGCAGTTCTTC.

The gene calls are TRBV27 and TRBJ1-5; 7 bases align to TRBD1. V was clipped by 4 bases and J by 9 bases; unmatched bases: 9. CDR3 length: 14 residues. CDR1 MNHEY and CDR2 SMNVEV come from the germline V gene (reference sequence). CDR3: CASSSRDREMPQHF. CDR3 DNA sequence: TGTGCCAGCAGTTCCCGAGACAGGGAAATGCCCCAGCATTTT.

In its sample, this clone is medium-sized. This rearrangement joins TRBV7-9 to TRBJ2-7, with a possible D match to TRBD2 (6 bases). The CDR3 covers 16 residues. V gave up 5 bases and J gave up 0 bases, with 17 bases separating them. CDR1 is SEHNR, CDR2 FQNEAQ, per germline (reference sequence). In DNA form, the CDR3 reads TGTGCCAGCAGCCATCGCGGGACCGAACTCTCCTACGAGCAGTACTTC. This encodes CASSHRGTELSYEQYF.

The CDR3 loop reads CASSFVNTEAFF. In DNA form, the CDR3 reads TGTGCCAGCAGTTTCGTGAACACTGAAGCTTTCTTT. The chain recombines TRBV12-3 or TRBV12-4 with TRBJ1-1; D is unresolved. The CDR3 is made up of 12 amino acids. Trimming pared 3 bases from V and 0 bases from J, leaving 2 bases between.

V usage is TRBV11-1 and J usage is TRBJ2-3; D call uncertain. Looked up from germline, CDR1 is SGHAT and CDR2 is FQDESV (reference sequence). The CDR3 totals 14 residues. Trimming pared 2 bases from V and 6 bases from J, leaving 12 bases between. This CDR3 reads CASSLQLLKDTQYF. The CDR3 DNA follows: TGTGCCAGCAGCTTACAACTCCTAAAGGATACGCAGTATTTT.